This record concerns one T cell receptor (beta chain) sequence. No antigen is known for it. V gave up 1 base and J gave up 10 bases, with 16 bases separating them. Germline loops: CDR1 SGHDN, CDR2 FVKESK. The CDR3 length is 15 residues. This sample is drawn from a study of shared clonotypes between healthy human individuals. Study results and caveats: As a rule, naive subsets had a larger estimated richness than memory subsets. Exclusively blood specimens were collected; tissue repertoires likely differ.

Sorted-subset replicate PCR reactions were performed with around 200 ng DNA, corresponding to tens of thousands of T cell genomes. Measured with immunoSEQ multiplex PCR; TCRdb has only the in-frame clones, and not every one. The repertoire has about 1 million clones, about 77% of them found once; the top ten carry around 1.4%. Sample: memory CD4+ T cells sorted from blood. The subset here: CD45RA-negative fraction. V usage is TRBV14 and J usage is TRBJ2-2, with D unresolved. The TCR was taken from a young man in good health. The CDR3 is CASSQVLPRQSELFF. DNA for the CDR3: TGTGCCAGCAGCCAAGTCCTACCTAGACAATCGGAGCTGTTTTTT.